This T cell receptor (beta chain) was captured in a study of cytomegalovirus exposure and HLA in healthy donors. This clone is a singleton in its sample. The PCR had 60 Vbeta and 13 Jbeta primers. The protocol was immunoSEQ multiplex PCR, while the TCRdb copy is restricted to in-frame clones and leaves out a portion. In the table there are approximately 140,000 clones, around 73% of which are singletons. The length of the CDR3 is 11 residues. V lost 3 bases, J lost 10 bases, and 7 bases lay in between. The germline CDR1 and CDR2 sequences are KGHSH and LQKENI. This sequence originates from a human donor in good health. The rearrangement joins TRBV18 to TRBJ2-1; a weak D match, TRBD2 (6 bases). What was sequenced was PBMCs. The CDR3 sequence is CASSPLAEQFF. DNA of the CDR3: TGTGCCAGCTCACCGCTAGCGGAGCAGTTCTTC. The full variable domain, completed using reference TRBV18 and TRBJ2-1, is NAGVMQNPRHLVRRRGQEARLRCSPMKGHSHVYWYRQLPEEGLKFMVYLQKENIIDESGMPKERFSAEFPKEGPSILRIQQVVRGDSAAYFCASSPLAEQFFGPGTRLTVL.